Listed here are 10 T cell receptor beta chains from one sample, sequenced in a study of T cell responses to AZD1222 COVID-19 vaccine. Using immunoSEQ multiplex PCR, the repertoire was profiled, and TCRdb retains in-frame clones only, with some absent. The data hold over 130,000 clones, with under 95% observed a single time. The material was peripheral blood, obtained on day 0 of AZD1222 vaccination. The receptors originated from an adult in good health.

The V and J genes are TRBV7-9 and TRBJ1-5; 9 bases are a match to TRBD1. CDR3 length: 15 amino acids. V shed 5 bases, J shed 0 bases, and the junction held 2 bases outside the gene matches. The germline V gene encodes CDR1 SEHNR and CDR2 FQNEAQ (reference sequence). Written as DNA, the CDR3 is TGTGCCAGCAGCCCGACAGGGGGTAGCAATCAGCCCCAGCATTTT. Its translation is CASSPTGGSNQPQHF.

This clone has a single count. The chain recombines TRBV4-2 with TRBJ1-4; 9 bases align to TRBD1. With V trimmed by 4 bases and J by 8 bases, 8 bases remained unmatched. Germline V gene data show CDR1 as LGHNA and CDR2 as YNFKEQ. The CDR3 runs to 15 residues. The CDR3 bases are TGTGCCAGCAGCCCAAACCGGGACAGGGAGGAAAAACTGTTTTTT. Its protein product is CASSPNRDREEKLFF.

The chain recombines TRBV7-2 with TRBJ2-1; D not certain. The CDR3 spans 18 residues. The germline V and J ends were trimmed by 3 bases and 0 bases, with 18 bases remaining between them. Germline V gene data show CDR1 as SGHTA and CDR2 as FQGNSA. In DNA, the CDR3 is TGTGCCAGCAGCTTTTCCGCACTCACACTGAGCTCCTACAATGAGCAGTTCTTC. This sequence encodes CASSFSALTLSSYNEQFF.

This chain links TRBV6-2 or TRBV6-3 with TRBJ2-5; 14 bases match TRBD2. This CDR3 has 18 residues. V dropped 0 bases and J dropped 4; count of bases not matched to a gene: 7. Germline lookup yields CDR1 MNHEY and CDR2 SVGEGT. DNA of the CDR3: TGTGCCAGCAGTTACTCCGGACTAGCGGGGGGACCTAGAGAGACCCAGTACTTC. Translating it yields CASSYSGLAGGPRETQYF.

This clone was recorded once. The chain combines TRBV11-3 with TRBJ2-5; possibly TRBD2 for D (5 bases). Germline CDR1 and CDR2: SGHNT and YENEEA. Trimming removed 4 bases from V and 5 bases from J, with 11 bases in between. The CDR3 consists of 13 residues. CDR3 in amino acids: CASSSRPGETQYF. The CDR3 DNA reads TGTGCCAGCAGCTCGAGGCCGGGGGAGACCCAGTACTTC. Supplemented by reference TRBV11-3 and TRBJ2-5, the full variable domain reads EAGVVQSPRYKIIEKKQPVAFWCNPISGHNTLYWYLQNLGQGPELLIRYENEEAVDDSQLPKDRFSAERLKGVDSTLKIQPAELGDSAVYLCASSSRPGETQYFGPGTRLLVL.

This clone was seen only once. The chain recombines TRBV9 with TRBJ2-3; D gene ambiguous. Germline-derived CDR1 and CDR2 are SGDLS and YYNGEE. The CDR3 covers 15 residues. The V gene lost 0 bases and the J gene lost 0 bases, with 8 bases spanning the gap. CDR3 sequence reads: CASSVVGASTDTQYF. In DNA, the CDR3 is TGTGCCAGCAGCGTAGTAGGTGCTAGCACAGATACGCAGTATTTT.

The rearrangement links TRBV15 to TRBJ1-2; D is ambiguous. Trimming removed 0 bases at V and 5 bases at J, with 10 bases between. CDR3 size: 14 residues. Germline CDR1 is LNHNV and CDR2 is YYDKDF (reference sequence). The CDR3 loop reads CATSRDRVGYGYTF. Written as DNA, the CDR3 is TGTGCCACCAGCAGAGATCGTGTGGGGTATGGCTACACCTTC. Complete variable domain (other parts from reference TRBV15 and TRBJ1-2): DAMVIQNPRYQVTQFGKPVTLSCSQTLNHNVMYWYQQKSSQAPKLLFHYYDKDFNNEADTPDNFQSRRPNTSFCFLDIRSPGLGDTAMYLCATSRDRVGYGYTFGSGTRLTVV.

The rearrangement joins TRBV9 to TRBJ1-3; D is ambiguous. From germline, CDR1 is SGDLS and CDR2 YYNGEE. The germline V and J ends were trimmed by 2 bases and 0 bases, with 6 bases remaining between them. CDR3 length equals 14 residues. The CDR3 loop reads CASSVDTSGNTIYF. The CDR3 region has the DNA TGTGCCAGCAGCGTCGACACCTCTGGAAACACCATATATTTT.

The chain has TRBV15 and TRBJ2-7; 11 nucleotides align to TRBD2. With 3 bases clipped from V and 8 bases from J, the junction kept 15 bases outside the gene matches. The CDR3 totals 17 residues. Germline V gene lookup returns CDR1 LNHNV and CDR2 YYDKDF (reference sequence). CDR3: CATSRGLAGTSGYQQYF. The CDR3 DNA sequence: TGTGCCACCAGCAGGGGACTAGCCGGGACTAGCGGATACCAGCAGTACTTC.

This clone is a singleton in its sample. This chain uses TRBV7-9 with TRBJ1-5; 7 bases fit TRBD1. The CDR3 spans 14 residues. V was clipped by 5 bases and J by 2 bases; unmatched bases: 3. Per the germline V gene, CDR1 is SEHNR and CDR2 is FQNEAQ (reference sequence). This CDR3 reads CASSRGQGNQPQHF. The CDR3 DNA sequence: TGTGCCAGCAGCCGAGGACAGGGCAATCAGCCCCAGCATTTT.